Below are 30 T cell receptor beta chains sequenced from a single sample in a study of CD8 T cells in ankylosing spondylitis. Findings and caveats of the study: Characteristic of ankylosing spondylitis blood, it appeared, was a TCR beta motif comprising roughly 8 highly homologous variants.

Antigen specificity for these receptors is unknown. Each CDR3 protein gets one entry after TCRdb re-called the 5' RACE reads with MiXCR. The table has about 390,000 distinct CDR3 sequences, around 20% seen once. The sequenced material came from blood, either unsorted or a sorted T cell fraction (not recorded which). The receptors here all came from a male donor with ankylosing spondylitis.

There are a few counts of this clonotype. The chain employs TRBV28 and TRBJ2-7, with D uncertain. Germline V gene sequence: CDR1 MDHEN, CDR2 SYDVKM. This CDR3 region has 15 residues. The ends were cut back, 2 bases at V and 3 bases at J, with 14 bases in the middle. CDR3 residues: CASSLPYSPSYEQYF. The CDR3 nucleotides are TGTGCCAGCAGTTTACCCTACAGCCCCAGCTACGAGCAGTACTTC.

The J gene is TRBJ2-5, the V gene TRBV5-1; no reliable D call. This CDR3 spans 15 amino acids. The germline V gene encodes CDR1 SGHRS and CDR2 YFSETQ. V was clipped by 4 bases and J by 1 base, with 14 bases between them. CDR3 amino acids: CASSLNTISQETQYF. DNA of the CDR3: TGCGCCAGCAGCCTCAACACTATATCCCAAGAGACCCAGTACTTC.

The rearrangement uses TRBV5-1 and TRBJ2-1; D is unclear. Germline V gene sequence: CDR1 SGHRS, CDR2 YFSETQ. V was shortened by 4 bases and J by 4 bases, with 27 bases between the two germline ends. CDR3 length: 19 amino acids. In nucleotides, the CDR3 is TGCGCCAGCAGCACCCGCGGAACCGCTAGTGGCGGTCCGTACAATGAGCAGTTCTTC. This codes for CASSTRGTASGGPYNEQFF.

This clonotype occurred a few times. The chain carries TRBV20-1 and TRBJ2-7; 12 nucleotides align to TRBD1. This CDR3 comprises 13 residues. V trimming: 7 bases; J trimming: 5 bases; junction bases outside the gene matches: 6. From germline, CDR1 is DFQATT and CDR2 SNEGSKA (reference sequence). CDR3 protein: CSVPGTGGHEQYF. The CDR3 DNA sequence: TGCAGTGTTCCCGGGACAGGGGGCCACGAGCAGTACTTC.

The gene calls are TRBV7-9 and TRBJ2-5, with D unresolved. This CDR3 is 12 amino acids long. Trimming left V 8 bases short and J 3 bases short, with 10 bases between. CDR1 is SEHNR and CDR2 is FQNEAQ in the germline V gene (reference sequence). In DNA, the CDR3 is TGTGCCAGCTCTGGCGGCAAAGAGACCCAGTACTTC. Translated, it gives CASSGGKETQYF.

The V call is TRBV28, the J call TRBJ2-3; 9 positions agree with TRBD2. Germline V lookup: CDR1 MDHEN, CDR2 SYDVKM. Losses at the gene ends were 6 bases for V and 9 bases for J; bases not matched to a gene: 10. This CDR3 spans 14 amino acids. CDR3 protein: CASSRDGTSRTQYF. CDR3 nucleotide sequence: TGTGCCAGCAGCCGCGATGGGACTAGCCGGACGCAGTATTTT.

The chain employs TRBV28 and TRBJ1-3; D is unresolved. This CDR3 spans 15 amino acids. Germline assignment: CDR1 MDHEN and CDR2 SYDVKM. The V end was cut by 6 bases, the J end by 2 bases, with 14 bases between. The CDR3 sequence: CASSSGAWAGNTIYF. The DNA of the CDR3 is TGTGCCAGCAGCTCTGGAGCGTGGGCTGGAAACACCATATATTTT.

This clonotype was picked up one time. The chain joins TRBV6-1 to TRBJ1-2, with 10 bases aligning to TRBD1. The V gene's germline CDR1 is MNHNS and CDR2 SASEGT. This CDR3 region has 13 residues. With 3 bases clipped from V and 7 bases from J, the junction kept 2 bases outside the gene matches. The CDR3 DNA sequence: TGTGCCAGCAGTGACCGGGACAGGGGTGGCTACACCTTC. This codes for CASSDRDRGGYTF.

V is TRBV14 and J is TRBJ2-5; 13 bases align to TRBD2. V was clipped by 5 bases and J by 4 bases; unmatched bases: 13. The germline CDR1 and CDR2 sequences are SGHDN and FVKESK. CDR3 length equals 18 residues. The CDR3 is CASSYGLAGEAWSETQYF. The DNA of the CDR3 is TGTGCCAGCAGCTACGGACTAGCGGGAGAGGCTTGGTCAGAGACCCAGTACTTC.

The gene calls are TRBV16 and TRBJ1-1; D not resolved. The CDR3 consists of 12 residues. Trimming removed 1 base from V and 7 bases from J, with 7 bases in between. Germline V gives CDR1 KGHSY, CDR2 FQNENV. The CDR3 DNA is TGTGCCAGCAGCCAATTTGAGGGTGAAGCTTTCTTT. Amino acids: CASSQFEGEAFF.

The V and J genes are TRBV5-1 and TRBJ2-5; D ambiguous. Germline V gene data show CDR1 as SGHRS and CDR2 as YFSETQ. The CDR3 is 13 amino acids. V was cut by 0 bases and J by 5 bases, with 8 bases left in between. The CDR3, as DNA: TGCGCCAGCAGCTTGGACATCTGGGAGACCCAGTACTTC. This translates into CASSLDIWETQYF.

This clonotype was detected a few times. The chain recombines TRBV20-1 with TRBJ2-1, with TRBD1 matching 7 bases. The germline V gene encodes CDR1 DFQATT and CDR2 SNEGSKA (reference sequence). The CDR3 spans 14 residues. Unmatched junction bases numbered 8, after V lost 7 bases and J lost 2 bases. This chain's CDR3 is CSERGQGAYNEQFF. CDR3 DNA sequence: TGCAGTGAAAGGGGGCAGGGGGCCTACAATGAGCAGTTCTTC.

Comments on this clonotype: An end of the junction does not agree with germline; a read error may underlie this. This sequence joins TRBV28 and TRBJ2-2; 12 bases fit TRBD1. Looked up from germline, CDR1 is MDHEN and CDR2 is SYDVKM. The CDR3 totals 15 residues. The CDR3 is CTSRVGTGGGEELFF. The CDR3 nucleotides are TGTACCAGCAGGGTCGGGACAGGGGGCGGCGAGGAGCTGTTTTTT.

This clonotype was seen more than once but under ten times. This chain uses TRBV3-1 with TRBJ2-3; D is perhaps TRBD2 (5 bases). V was trimmed by 3 bases and J by 6 bases, leaving 13 bases between them. This CDR3 comprises 14 residues. Germline V gene data show CDR1 as LGHDT and CDR2 as YNNKEL (reference sequence). The CDR3 sequence: CASSHGLASDTQYF. For the CDR3, the DNA is TGTGCCAGCAGCCATGGCTTAGCGTCTGATACGCAGTATTTT.

This clonotype was detected a few times. This sequence joins TRBV5-1 and TRBJ2-7, with 11 bases fitting TRBD2. The CDR3 runs 16 residues. The germline gives CDR1 SGHRS, CDR2 YFSETQ. V lost 0 bases, J lost 2 bases, and 4 bases stayed unmatched. CDR3 residues: CASSLEGLAVAYEQYF. CDR3 nucleotides: TGCGCCAGCAGCTTGGAGGGACTAGCGGTGGCCTACGAGCAGTACTTC.

The genes are TRBV20-1 and TRBJ2-3; 13 nucleotides align to TRBD2. CDR3 length: 17 amino acids. The J segment lost 3 bases and the V segment lost 6 bases, leaving 12 bases of the junction unmatched. Germline lookup yields CDR1 DFQATT and CDR2 SNEGSKA (reference sequence). CDR3 sequence reads: CSAAGTSGNPETDTQYF. The CDR3 bases are TGCAGTGCGGCCGGGACTAGCGGGAACCCGGAGACAGATACGCAGTATTTT.

The sample holds a few counts of this clonotype. This sequence joins TRBV5-1 and TRBJ2-1, with TRBD2 matching 8 bases. In germline, CDR1 is SGHRS, CDR2 YFSETQ. Germline trimming cut 0 bases from V and 9 bases from J; bases unmatched to any gene: 8. The CDR3 runs to 15 residues. The CDR3 reads CASSLDGREGVEQFF. CDR3 nucleotides: TGCGCCAGCAGCTTGGACGGTCGGGAGGGGGTTGAGCAGTTCTTC.

This chain links TRBV10-3 with TRBJ2-5; possibly TRBD1 or TRBD2 for D (5 bases each). Germline CDR1 is ENHRY and CDR2 is SYGVKD. The length of the CDR3 is 12 residues. V gave up 10 bases and J gave up 4 bases, with 13 bases separating them. As DNA, the CDR3 is TGTGCCACCTTGGGTGGGGGAGAGACCCAGTACTTC. Translated: CATLGGGETQYF.

This clonotype was seen only a few times. This chain uses TRBV7-9 with TRBJ2-7, with TRBD2 identical over 12 bases. Germline CDR1 is SEHNR and CDR2 is FQNEAQ (reference sequence). Trimming cost V 5 bases and J 0 bases; bases outside gene matches: 8. The CDR3 has 17 residues. CDR3 sequence reads: CASSVTSGSGGSYEQYF. The DNA for the CDR3 is TGTGCCAGCAGCGTGACTAGCGGGAGCGGGGGCTCCTACGAGCAGTACTTC.

This clonotype appeared once. The V gene is TRBV2, the J gene TRBJ2-2, with TRBD1 as a possible D gene (6 bases). With 6 bases removed from V and 1 base from J, the gap between germline ends came to 9 bases. Germline CDR1 is SNHLY and CDR2 is FYNNEI. This CDR3 region has 14 residues. CDR3: CASSGQMNTGELFF. CDR3 nucleotides: TGTGCCAGCAGCGGACAGATGAACACCGGGGAGCTGTTTTTT.

This clonotype was recorded at least ten times. The J gene is TRBJ1-2, the V gene TRBV12-3 or TRBV12-4; TRBD1 aligns across 8 bases. Trimming at V came to 5 bases and at J to 4 bases, leaving 6 bases not matched to a gene. This CDR3 is 14 amino acids long. This chain's CDR3 is CASSLIGTGYGYTF. CDR3 nucleotides: TGTGCCAGCAGTCTCATCGGGACAGGCTATGGCTACACCTTC.

This clonotype was recorded at least ten times. The chain carries TRBV25-1 and TRBJ2-1, with 7 positions matching TRBD1. The CDR3 extends over 15 amino acids. V was clipped by 8 bases and J by 3 bases; unmatched bases: 10. CDR1 and CDR2 (germline): MGHDK, SYGVNS. The CDR3 bases are TGTGCCAGCGCCTCGACAGGGTCCATCTACAATGAGCAGTTCTTC. It codes for CASASTGSIYNEQFF.

This chain links TRBV5-1 with TRBJ1-1, with D tentatively TRBD1 (6 bases). Looked up from germline, CDR1 is SGHRS and CDR2 is YFSETQ. The CDR3 contains 16 residues. The V end was cut by 1 base, the J end by 5 bases, with 18 bases between. The DNA of the CDR3 is TGCGCCAGCAGCTTGCGCAGGGGCCTGGGAGGAACTGAAGCTTTCTTT. It translates to CASSLRRGLGGTEAFF.

This clonotype was seen a few times. In DNA form, the CDR3 reads TGTGCCAGCAGTTTTAGCCCCGGGGGGGATGAGCAGTTCTTC. Translation gives CASSFSPGGDEQFF. The chain carries TRBV12-3 or TRBV12-4 and TRBJ2-1; 8 bases fit TRBD2. The CDR3 has 14 residues. The junction had 6 bases not matched to a gene; V was cut back by 3 bases and J by 8 bases.

This clonotype was seen a handful of times. The CDR3 DNA follows: TGTGCCAGCAGTGAATCGGGCAGGGGGCGGTCTAGCGGGAGCTACGAGCAGTACTTC. This codes for CASSESGRGRSSGSYEQYF. This chain uses TRBV25-1 with TRBJ2-7, with 10 nucleotides matching TRBD2. J gave up 3 bases and V 1 base, and 15 bases lay outside the gene matches. This CDR3 region has 19 residues. The germline gives CDR1 MGHDK, CDR2 SYGVNS.

A few counts support this clonotype. CDR3 DNA: TGCGCCAGCAGGAATTCTGGGGCCAACGTCCTGACTTTC. The encoded protein is CASRNSGANVLTF. The chain has TRBV5-1 and TRBJ2-6, with unresolved D. Trimming shortened V by 5 bases and J by 1 base, and 4 bases separated the two germline ends. The CDR3 is 13 residues long. Germline V lookup: CDR1 SGHRS, CDR2 YFSETQ.

The rearrangement uses TRBV10-3 and TRBJ1-2; D unclear. V was pared by 7 bases and J by 5 bases, with 14 bases between. Per the germline V gene, CDR1 is ENHRY and CDR2 is SYGVKD. This CDR3 is 13 amino acids long. The CDR3 protein is CAINKDGSYGYTF. In DNA form, the CDR3 reads TGTGCCATCAATAAGGACGGATCTTATGGCTACACCTTC.

The rearrangement joins TRBV16 to TRBJ2-5, with D tentatively TRBD2 (6 bases). The length of the CDR3 is 16 residues. Trimming removed 3 bases at V and 5 bases at J, with 19 bases between. The germline gives CDR1 KGHSY, CDR2 FQNENV. DNA of the CDR3: TGTGCCAGCAGCCAGGCGGACCCCCTCGGAGGGGAGACCCAGTACTTC. Translated, it gives CASSQADPLGGETQYF.

V is TRBV5-1 and J is TRBJ2-5; TRBD2 might be the D (5 bases). V lost 4 bases and J lost 3, with 19 bases in between. This CDR3 spans 16 amino acids. The V gene's germline CDR1 is SGHRS and CDR2 YFSETQ. CDR3 residues: CASSGGLLDREETQYF. CDR3 coding DNA: TGCGCCAGCAGCGGAGGACTCCTCGACCGGGAAGAGACCCAGTACTTC.

Only a few counts were recorded for this clonotype. This sequence joins TRBV6-1 and TRBJ2-2; 9 bases fit TRBD1. The CDR3 runs to 15 residues. With V trimmed by 6 bases and J by 3 bases, 5 bases remained unmatched. CDR1 MNHNS and CDR2 SASEGT come from the germline V gene. CDR3: CASRPRDRDTGELFF. CDR3 nucleotides: TGTGCCAGCAGACCACGGGACAGGGACACCGGGGAGCTGTTTTTT.